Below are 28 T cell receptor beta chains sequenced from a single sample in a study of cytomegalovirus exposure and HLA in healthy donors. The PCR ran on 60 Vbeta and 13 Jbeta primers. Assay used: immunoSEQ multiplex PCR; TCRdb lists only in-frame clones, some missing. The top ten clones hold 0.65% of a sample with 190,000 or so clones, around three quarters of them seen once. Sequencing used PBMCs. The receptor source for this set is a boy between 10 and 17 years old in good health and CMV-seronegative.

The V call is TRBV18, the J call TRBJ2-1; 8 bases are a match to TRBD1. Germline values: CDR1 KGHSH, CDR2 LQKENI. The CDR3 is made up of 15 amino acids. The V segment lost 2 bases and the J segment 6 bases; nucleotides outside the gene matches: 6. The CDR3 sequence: CASSPWDRNLNEQFF. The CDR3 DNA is TGTGCCAGCTCACCATGGGACAGGAACCTCAATGAGCAGTTCTTC.

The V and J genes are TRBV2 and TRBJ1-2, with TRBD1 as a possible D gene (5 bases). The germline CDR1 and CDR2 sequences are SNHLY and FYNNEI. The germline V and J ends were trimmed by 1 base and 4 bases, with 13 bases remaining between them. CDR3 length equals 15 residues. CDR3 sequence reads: CASSEGAGEGYGYTF. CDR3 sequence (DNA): TGTGCCAGCAGTGAAGGGGCGGGGGAGGGCTATGGCTACACCTTC.

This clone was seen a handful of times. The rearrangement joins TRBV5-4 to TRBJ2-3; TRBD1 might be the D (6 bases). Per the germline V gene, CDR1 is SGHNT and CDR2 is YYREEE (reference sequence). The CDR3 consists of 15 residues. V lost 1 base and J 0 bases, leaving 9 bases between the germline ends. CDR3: CASSLPTGSTDTQYF. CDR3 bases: TGTGCCAGCAGCTTGCCGACAGGTAGCACAGATACGCAGTATTTT.

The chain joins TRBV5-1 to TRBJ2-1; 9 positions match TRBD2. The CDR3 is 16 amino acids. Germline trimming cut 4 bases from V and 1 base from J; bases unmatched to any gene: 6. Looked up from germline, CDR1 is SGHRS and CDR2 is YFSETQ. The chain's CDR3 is CASSPTTSGSYNEQFF. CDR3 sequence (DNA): TGCGCCAGCAGCCCGACGACTAGCGGTTCCTACAATGAGCAGTTCTTC.

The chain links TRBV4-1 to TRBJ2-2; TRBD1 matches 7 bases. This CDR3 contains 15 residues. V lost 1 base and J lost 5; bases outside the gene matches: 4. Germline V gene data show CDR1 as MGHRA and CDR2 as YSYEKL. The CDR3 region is CASSQGLQGTGELFF. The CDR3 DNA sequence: TGCGCCAGCAGCCAAGGGCTACAGGGGACCGGGGAGCTGTTTTTT.

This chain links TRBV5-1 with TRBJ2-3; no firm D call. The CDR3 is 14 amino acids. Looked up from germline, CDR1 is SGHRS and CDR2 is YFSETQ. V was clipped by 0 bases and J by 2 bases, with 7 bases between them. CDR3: CASSLDSSTDTQYF. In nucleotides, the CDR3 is TGCGCCAGCAGCTTGGACAGTTCCACAGATACGCAGTATTTT.

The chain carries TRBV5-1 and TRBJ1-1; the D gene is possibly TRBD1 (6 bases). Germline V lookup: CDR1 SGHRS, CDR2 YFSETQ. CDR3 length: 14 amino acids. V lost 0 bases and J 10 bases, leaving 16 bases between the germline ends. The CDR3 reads CASSLDPTGGGAFF. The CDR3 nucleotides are TGCGCCAGCAGCTTGGACCCGACAGGCGGCGGAGCTTTCTTT.

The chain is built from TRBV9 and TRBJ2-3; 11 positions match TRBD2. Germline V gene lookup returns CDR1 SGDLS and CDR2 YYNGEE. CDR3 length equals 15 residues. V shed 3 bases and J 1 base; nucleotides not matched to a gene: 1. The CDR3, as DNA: TGTGCCAGCAGCGAGGGACTAGCGGGCACAGATACGCAGTATTTT. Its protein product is CASSEGLAGTDTQYF. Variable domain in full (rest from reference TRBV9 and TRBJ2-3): DSGVTQTPKHLITATGQRVTLRCSPRSGDLSVYWYQQSLDQGLQFLIQYYNGEERAKGNILERFSAQQFPDLHSELNLSSLELGDSALYFCASSEGLAGTDTQYFGPGTRLTVL.

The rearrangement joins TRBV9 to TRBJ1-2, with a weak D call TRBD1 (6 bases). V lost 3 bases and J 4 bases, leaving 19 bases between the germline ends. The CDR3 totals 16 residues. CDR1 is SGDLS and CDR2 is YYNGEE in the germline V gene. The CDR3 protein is CASSAGAGRGIYGYTF. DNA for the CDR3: TGTGCCAGCAGCGCTGGGGCCGGCAGGGGAATCTATGGCTACACCTTC.

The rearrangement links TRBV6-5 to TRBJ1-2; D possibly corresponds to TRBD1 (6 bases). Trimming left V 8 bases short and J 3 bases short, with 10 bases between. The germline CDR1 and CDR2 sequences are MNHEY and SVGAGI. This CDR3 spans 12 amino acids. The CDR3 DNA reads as TGTGCCAGCGCCCCAGGGGACTATGGCTACACCTTC. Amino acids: CASAPGDYGYTF.

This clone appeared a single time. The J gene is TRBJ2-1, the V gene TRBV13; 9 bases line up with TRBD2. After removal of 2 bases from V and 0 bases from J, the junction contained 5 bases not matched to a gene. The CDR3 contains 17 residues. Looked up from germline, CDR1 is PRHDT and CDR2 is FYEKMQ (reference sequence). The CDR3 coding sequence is TGTGCCAGCAGCTTATGGTCTAGCGGGACCTCCTACAATGAGCAGTTCTTC. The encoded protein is CASSLWSSGTSYNEQFF.

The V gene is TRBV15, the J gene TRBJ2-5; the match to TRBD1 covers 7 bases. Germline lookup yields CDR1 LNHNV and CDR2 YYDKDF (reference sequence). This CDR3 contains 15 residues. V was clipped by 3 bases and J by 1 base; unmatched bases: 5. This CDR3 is CATSRDRQGQETQYF. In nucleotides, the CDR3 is TGTGCCACCAGCAGGGACAGACAGGGCCAAGAGACCCAGTACTTC.

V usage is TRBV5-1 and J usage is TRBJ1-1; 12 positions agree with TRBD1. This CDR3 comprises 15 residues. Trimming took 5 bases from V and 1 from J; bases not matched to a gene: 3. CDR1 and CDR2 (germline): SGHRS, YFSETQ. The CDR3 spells CASRGTGGRNTEAFF. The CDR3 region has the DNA TGCGCCAGCAGGGGGACAGGGGGCAGGAACACTGAAGCTTTCTTT.

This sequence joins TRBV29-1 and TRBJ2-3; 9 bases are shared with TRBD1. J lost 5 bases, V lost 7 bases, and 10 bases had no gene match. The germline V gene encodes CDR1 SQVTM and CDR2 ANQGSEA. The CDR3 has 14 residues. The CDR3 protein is CSARQGERGDTQYF. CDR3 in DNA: TGCAGCGCCCGACAGGGGGAGAGGGGAGATACGCAGTATTTT.

CDR3 region: CASKRQYRGTEAFF. The CDR3 DNA reads TGTGCCAGTAAGAGACAGTACAGGGGGACTGAAGCTTTCTTT. The chain uses TRBV19 and TRBJ1-1, with 8 bases aligning to TRBD1. The V segment lost 7 bases and the J segment 5 bases; nucleotides outside the gene matches: 9. This CDR3 contains 14 residues. Germline CDR1 is LNHDA and CDR2 is SQIVND (reference sequence).

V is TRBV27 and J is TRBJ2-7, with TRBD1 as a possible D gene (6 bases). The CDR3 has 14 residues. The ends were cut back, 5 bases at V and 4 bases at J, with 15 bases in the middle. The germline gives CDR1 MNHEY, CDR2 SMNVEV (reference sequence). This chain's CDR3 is CASSPLQGLYEQYF. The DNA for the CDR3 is TGTGCCAGCAGTCCACTACAGGGCCTGTACGAGCAGTACTTC.

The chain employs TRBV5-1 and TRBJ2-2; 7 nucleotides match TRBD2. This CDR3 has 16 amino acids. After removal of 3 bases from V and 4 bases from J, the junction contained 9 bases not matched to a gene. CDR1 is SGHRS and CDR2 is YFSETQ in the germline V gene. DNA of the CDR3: TGCGCCAGCAGCTCCGAAAGCGGGATCGTCACCGGGGAGCTGTTTTTT. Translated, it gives CASSSESGIVTGELFF. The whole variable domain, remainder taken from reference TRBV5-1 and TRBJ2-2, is KAGVTQTPRYLIKTRGQQVTLSCSPISGHRSVSWYQQTPGQGLQFLFEYFSETQRNKGNFPGRFSGRQFSNSRSEMNVSTLELGDSALYLCASSSESGIVTGELFFGEGSRLTVL.

In DNA, the CDR3 is TGTGCCAGCAGTCCAGGACCGGCCCAGGAGGACTACGAGCAGTACTTC. Protein product: CASSPGPAQEDYEQYF. The genes are TRBV14 and TRBJ2-7, with D perhaps matching TRBD2 (5 bases). This CDR3 is built from 16 residues. Per germline, CDR1 SGHDN and CDR2 FVKESK. Between the trimmed V and J ends, which lost 6 bases and 3 bases, there was a span of 21 bases.

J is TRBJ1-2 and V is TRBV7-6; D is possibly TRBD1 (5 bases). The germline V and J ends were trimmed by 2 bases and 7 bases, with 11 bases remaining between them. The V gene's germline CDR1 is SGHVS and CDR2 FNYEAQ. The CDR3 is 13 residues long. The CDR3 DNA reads TGTGCCAGCAGCTTACAGGGCTTCTCTGGCTACACCTTC. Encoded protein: CASSLQGFSGYTF.

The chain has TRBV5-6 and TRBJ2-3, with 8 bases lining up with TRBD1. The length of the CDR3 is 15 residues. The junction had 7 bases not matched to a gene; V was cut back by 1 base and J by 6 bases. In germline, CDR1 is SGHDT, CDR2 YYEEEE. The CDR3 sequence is CASSLRDRTVDTQYF. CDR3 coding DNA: TGTGCCAGCAGCTTGCGGGACAGGACAGTGGATACGCAGTATTTT. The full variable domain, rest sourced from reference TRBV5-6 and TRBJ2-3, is DAGVTQSPTHLIKTRGQQVTLRCSPKSGHDTVSWYQQALGQGPQFIFQYYEEEERQRGNFPDRFSGHQFPNYSSELNVNALLLGDSALYLCASSLRDRTVDTQYFGPGTRLTVL.

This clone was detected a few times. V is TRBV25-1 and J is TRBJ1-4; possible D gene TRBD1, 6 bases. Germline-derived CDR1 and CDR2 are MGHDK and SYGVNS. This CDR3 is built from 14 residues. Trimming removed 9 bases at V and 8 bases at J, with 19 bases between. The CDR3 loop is CASQWGLGTEKLFF. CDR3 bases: TGTGCCAGTCAGTGGGGGCTAGGAACGGAAAAACTGTTTTTT.

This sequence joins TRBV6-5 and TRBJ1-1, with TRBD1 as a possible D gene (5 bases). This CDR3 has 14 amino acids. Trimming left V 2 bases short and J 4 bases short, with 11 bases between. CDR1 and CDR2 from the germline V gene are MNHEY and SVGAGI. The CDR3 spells CASSYGARVTEAFF. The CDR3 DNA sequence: TGTGCCAGCAGTTACGGGGCCAGGGTCACTGAAGCTTTCTTT.

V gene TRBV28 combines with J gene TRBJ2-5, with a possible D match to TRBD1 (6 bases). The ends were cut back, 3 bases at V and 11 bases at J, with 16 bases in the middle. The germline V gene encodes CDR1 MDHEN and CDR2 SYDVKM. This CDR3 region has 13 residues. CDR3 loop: CASSLGHPLEQYF. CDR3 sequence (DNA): TGTGCCAGCAGTTTGGGACATCCCCTGGAGCAGTACTTC.

The CDR3 coding sequence is TGTGCCAGCAGCCTCTTACAGGCCTCCTACGAGCAGTACTTC. Protein: CASSLLQASYEQYF. The V and J genes are TRBV6-5 and TRBJ2-7, with D possibly TRBD1 on 5 matching bases. CDR3 length: 14 amino acids. Germline V gene lookup returns CDR1 MNHEY and CDR2 SVGAGI. V lost 6 bases and J lost 0, with 12 bases in between.

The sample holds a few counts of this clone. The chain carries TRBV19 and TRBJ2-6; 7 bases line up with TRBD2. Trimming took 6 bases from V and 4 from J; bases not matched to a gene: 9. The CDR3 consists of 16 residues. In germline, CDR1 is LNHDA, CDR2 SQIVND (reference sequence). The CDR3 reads CASRSGAGVGANVLTF. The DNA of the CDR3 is TGTGCCAGTAGATCCGGCGCGGGGGTCGGGGCCAACGTCCTGACTTTC.

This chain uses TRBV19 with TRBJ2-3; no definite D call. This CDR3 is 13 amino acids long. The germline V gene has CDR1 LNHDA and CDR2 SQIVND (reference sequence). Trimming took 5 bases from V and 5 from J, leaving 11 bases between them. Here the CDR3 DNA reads TGTGCCAGTAGTTTAGGACGCGGAGATACGCAGTATTTT. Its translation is CASSLGRGDTQYF.

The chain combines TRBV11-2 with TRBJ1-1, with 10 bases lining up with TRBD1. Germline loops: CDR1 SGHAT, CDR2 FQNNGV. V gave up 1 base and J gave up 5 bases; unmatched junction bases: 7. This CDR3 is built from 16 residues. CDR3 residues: CASSLGGLDRGTEAFF. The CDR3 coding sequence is TGTGCCAGCAGCTTAGGTGGGTTGGACAGGGGGACTGAAGCTTTCTTT.

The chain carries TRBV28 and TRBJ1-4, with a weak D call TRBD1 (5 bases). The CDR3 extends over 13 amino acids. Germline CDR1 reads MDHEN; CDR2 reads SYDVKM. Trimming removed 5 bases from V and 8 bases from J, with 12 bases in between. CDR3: CASSTRTKEKLFF. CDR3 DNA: TGTGCCAGCAGTACCAGGACAAAGGAAAAACTGTTTTTT.